A single sample is the source of the 5 T cell receptor beta chains below, sequenced in a study of blood T cell repertoires in COVID-19. Measured with immunoSEQ multiplex PCR; TCRdb has only the in-frame clones, and not every one. The data show about 190,000 clones, more than 75% seen once. Source material: peripheral blood. The receptors shown here come from a man aged 35-49 years with active or convalescent COVID-19.

This rearrangement joins TRBV28 to TRBJ1-6; 7 bases are shared with TRBD1. Germline V CDR1 and CDR2: MDHEN, SYDVKM. The CDR3 has 15 amino acids. V lost 10 bases to trimming and J lost 11 bases; unmatched junction nucleotides: 17. Here the CDR3 reads CATDRPGQLATPLHF. CDR3 nucleotide sequence: TGTGCCACAGATCGACCGGGACAGCTAGCAACACCCCTCCACTTT.

This chain links TRBV15 with TRBJ1-5; 7 nucleotides line up with TRBD1. CDR1 is LNHNV and CDR2 is YYDKDF in the germline V gene (reference sequence). V lost 5 bases to trimming and J lost 5 bases; unmatched junction nucleotides: 6. CDR3 size: 14 residues. The CDR3 sequence: CATSLDRDHQPQHF. The CDR3 DNA reads as TGTGCCACCAGCCTTGACAGGGATCATCAGCCCCAGCATTTT. The full variable domain, its missing parts supplied by reference TRBV15 and TRBJ1-5, is DAMVIQNPRYQVTQFGKPVTLSCSQTLNHNVMYWYQQKSSQAPKLLFHYYDKDFNNEADTPDNFQSRRPNTSFCFLDIRSPGLGDTAMYLCATSLDRDHQPQHFGDGTRLSIL.

The chain carries TRBV11-3 and TRBJ2-2, with TRBD2 as a possible D gene (6 bases). This CDR3 is 18 amino acids long. CDR1 is SGHNT, CDR2 YENEEA, per germline. V dropped 0 bases and J dropped 6 bases, with 20 bases sitting between them. The CDR3 sequence: CASSLEEGLGSSAGELFF. The CDR3 nucleotides read TGTGCCAGCAGCTTAGAGGAGGGTCTGGGTTCGTCGGCCGGGGAGCTGTTTTTT.

The gene calls are TRBV19 and TRBJ1-6; 8 bases align to TRBD1. The CDR3 contains 16 residues. The germline V gene has CDR1 LNHDA and CDR2 SQIVND (reference sequence). Trimming took 3 bases from V and 10 from J; bases not matched to a gene: 11. CDR3 loop: CASSIATGGVNSPLHF. CDR3 in DNA: TGTGCCAGTAGTATTGCAACAGGGGGTGTTAACTCACCCCTCCACTTT. Supplemented by reference TRBV19 and TRBJ1-6, the full variable domain reads DGGITQSPKYLFRKEGQNVTLSCEQNLNHDAMYWYRQDPGQGLRLIYYSQIVNDFQKGDIAEGYSVSREKKESFPLTVTSAQKNPTAFYLCASSIATGGVNSPLHFGNGTRLTVT.

This clone appeared once. The chain uses TRBV7-2 and TRBJ2-2; no clear D. From germline, CDR1 is SGHTA and CDR2 FQGNSA. CDR3 length: 16 residues. V lost 7 bases, J lost 6 bases, and 21 bases lay in between. Here the CDR3 reads CASTFPPQITPGELFF. In DNA form, the CDR3 reads TGTGCCAGCACCTTCCCCCCGCAGATAACACCCGGGGAGCTGTTTTTT.